The clone carrying this TCR beta chain was counted between two and nine times. With a J-beta primer mix and a sample-barcoded 5' primer, a second PCR ran about 7 to 11 cycles. One entry per CDR3 protein results from TCRdb running MiXCR on the 5' RACE reads. The sample yields some 550,000 distinct CDR3 sequences, more than 45% seen once. V was clipped by 7 bases and J by 3 bases; unmatched bases: 6. This CDR3 has 13 amino acids. The germline V gene encodes CDR1 SQVTM and CDR2 ANQGSEA. This entry belongs to a study of blood T cells in healthy people across ages. There were healthy Caucasian individuals from Russia, aged about 6 to 100, serving as donors.

Sequencing was performed on blood. The TCR comes from a man aged 80 or over in good health. The V and J genes are TRBV29-1 and TRBJ2-7; 10 bases are a match to TRBD2. CDR3 sequence reads: CSAELAGNYEQYF. CDR3 DNA: TGCAGCGCCGAACTAGCGGGGAACTACGAGCAGTACTTC.